This TCR beta chain was obtained from a study of blood T cell repertoires in COVID-19. Study-level information: From T cells, B-cell-depleted T cells, or PBMCs came the material, which was cDNA or gDNA.

The CDR3 sequence is 17 residues long. Germline V gene data show CDR1 as MGHRA and CDR2 as YSYEKL. Trimming removed 4 bases from V and 1 base from J; junction bases left unmatched: 6. Measured with immunoSEQ multiplex PCR; TCRdb has only the in-frame clones, and not every one. Altogether under 250,000 clones are present, roughly four fifths being singletons, with the ten largest covering approximately 3.5%. Many counts were recorded for this clone. The clonotype was recovered from a woman younger than 35 with acute or convalescent COVID-19. Sequencing used peripheral blood. This chain connects TRBV4-1 to TRBJ2-7, with 14 bases aligning to TRBD2. The CDR3 bases are TGCGCCAGCAGCCTAGAGGGACTAGCGGGAGAATCCTACGAGCAGTACTTC. Encoded protein: CASSLEGLAGESYEQYF.